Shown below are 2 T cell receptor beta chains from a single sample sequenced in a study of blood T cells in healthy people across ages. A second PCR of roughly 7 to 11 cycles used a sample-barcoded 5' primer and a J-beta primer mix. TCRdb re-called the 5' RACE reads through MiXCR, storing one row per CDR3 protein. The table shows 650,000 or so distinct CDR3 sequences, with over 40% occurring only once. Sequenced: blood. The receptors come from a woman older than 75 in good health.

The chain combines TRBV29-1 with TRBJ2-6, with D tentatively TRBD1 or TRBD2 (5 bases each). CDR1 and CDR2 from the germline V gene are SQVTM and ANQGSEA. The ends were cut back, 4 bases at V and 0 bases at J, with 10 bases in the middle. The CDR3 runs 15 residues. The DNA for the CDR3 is TGCAGCGTTGCCCAGGGACCCTCTGGGGCCAACGTCCTGACTTTC. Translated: CSVAQGPSGANVLTF.

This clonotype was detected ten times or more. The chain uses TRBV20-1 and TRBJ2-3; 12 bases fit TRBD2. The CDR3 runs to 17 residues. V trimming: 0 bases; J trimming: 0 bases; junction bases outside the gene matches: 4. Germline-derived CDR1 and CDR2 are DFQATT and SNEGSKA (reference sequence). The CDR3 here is CSARDGGLAGSTDTQYF. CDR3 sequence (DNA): TGCAGTGCTAGAGATGGGGGACTAGCGGGTAGCACAGATACGCAGTATTTT.